This T cell receptor (beta chain) was captured by sequencing in a study of a mutant IDH1 vaccine in newly diagnosed glioma. Germline values: CDR1 SGHKS, CDR2 YYEKEE (reference sequence). The CDR3 has 14 residues. Trimming removed 0 bases from V and 11 bases from J, with 15 bases in between. Time point meaning: week 47, end of study. Every single dose of the vaccine, 300 ug of mutant IDH1 20-mer peptide, came with topical imiquimod. As for this clone: Its antigen remains unknown.

Here immunoSEQ multiplex PCR was the method, and the copy in TCRdb shows in-frame clones only, minus some. The sample holds tens of thousands of clones; 65% are singletons and the top ten take about 5%. V usage is TRBV5-5 and J usage is TRBJ1-5; D gene uncertain. This specimen consisted of peripheral blood mononuclear cells (PBMCs), obtained from a glioma patient whose treatment included an IDH1 peptide vaccine. The sequence was collected from a man aged 35-49 years with glioma. Some clones in this sample may be carry-over from other donors' samples. DNA for the CDR3: TGTGCCAGCAGCTTGGGACGCCGCCCATCGTCCCAGCATTTT. The encoded protein is CASSLGRRPSSQHF.